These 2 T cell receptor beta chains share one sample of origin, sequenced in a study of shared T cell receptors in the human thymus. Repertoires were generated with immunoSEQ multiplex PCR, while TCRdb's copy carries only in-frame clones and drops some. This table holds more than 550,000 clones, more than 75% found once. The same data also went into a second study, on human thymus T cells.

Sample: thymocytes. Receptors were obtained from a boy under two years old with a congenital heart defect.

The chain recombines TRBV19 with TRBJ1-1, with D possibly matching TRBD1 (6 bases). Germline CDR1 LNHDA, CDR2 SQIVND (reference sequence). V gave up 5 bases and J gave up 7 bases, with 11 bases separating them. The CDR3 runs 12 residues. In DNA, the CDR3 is TGTGCCAGTAGTCTCACGGACAGTGAAGCTTTCTTT. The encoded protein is CASSLTDSEAFF.

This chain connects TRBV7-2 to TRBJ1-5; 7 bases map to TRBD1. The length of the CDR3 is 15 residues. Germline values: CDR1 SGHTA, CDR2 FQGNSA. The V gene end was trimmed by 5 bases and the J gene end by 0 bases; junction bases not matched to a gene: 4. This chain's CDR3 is CASSQGGYSNQPQHF. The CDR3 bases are TGTGCCAGCAGCCAAGGGGGCTATAGCAATCAGCCCCAGCATTTT.